A selection of T cell receptor beta chains follows, all from one sample in a study of blood T cell repertoires in COVID-19. The repertoire was sequenced with immunoSEQ multiplex PCR; TCRdb's copy has only in-frame clones and lacks some. The sample includes under 300,000 clones, around 82% of them seen just once. Sequencing used peripheral blood. The receptors stem from a woman aged 45-59 years who had recovered from COVID-19. CDR3s include the opening cysteine and the closing phenylalanine or tryptophan. Each record gives: J gene, D gene, V gene, CDR3 DNA, CDR3 protein. A D gene is named only where the DNA matches it firmly.

TRBJ2-7,TRBD1,TRBV5-4,TGTGCCAGCAGCCGAGGACAGGCGACCTACGAGCAGTACTTC,CASSRGQATYEQYF
TRBJ2-3,NA,TRBV2,TGTGCCAGCACGGTTAGTGCAGATACGCAGTATTTT,CASTVSADTQYF
TRBJ2-3,NA,TRBV6-2/TRBV6-3,TGTGCCAGCAGTTACACCGGGGTGACGCAGTATTTT,CASSYTGVTQYF
TRBJ2-1,TRBD2,TRBV12-3/TRBV12-4,TGTGCCAGCAGTTTTGGGACTAGCGGAAAGCAGTTCTTC,CASSFGTSGKQFF
TRBJ2-1,TRBD2,TRBV9,TGTGCCAGCAGCGTATTAGGAGCGGGAGCATACAATGAGCAGTTCTTC,CASSVLGAGAYNEQFF
TRBJ1-1,NA,TRBV18,TGTGCCAGCTCACCGGAATCATGGGGAGGGGACACTGAAGCTTTCTTT,CASSPESWGGDTEAFF
TRBJ2-3,NA,TRBV7-2,TGTGCCAGCAGCTTAGAATCCAGCAGGAGCACAGATACGCAGTATTTT,CASSLESSRSTDTQYF
TRBJ2-2,NA,TRBV20-1,TGCAGTGCTCGGGGTTCCGGGGAGCTGTTTTTT,CSARGSGELFF
TRBJ1-4,TRBD1,TRBV13,TGTGCCAGCAGCTTTGGGGACAGGGGGCGGAAAACTAATGAAAAACTGTTTTTT,CASSFGDRGRKTNEKLFF
TRBJ2-1,NA,TRBV27,TGTGCCAGCAGTCCCGACGGGGGGCCCTACAATGAGCAGTTCTTC,CASSPDGGPYNEQFF
TRBJ1-1,NA,TRBV4-3,TGCGCCAGCAGCAGCGATCCTCAGGGGAACACTGAAGCTTTCTTT,CASSSDPQGNTEAFF